A single sample gave rise to the 15 T cell receptor beta chains below, sequenced in a study of blood T cell repertoires in COVID-19. TCRdb's table, derived via immunoSEQ multiplex PCR, lists solely in-frame clones and lacks some. The table records around 60,000 clones, approximately 90% of them present only once. Material: peripheral blood. The receptors shown here come from a woman aged 55 to 70 with active COVID-19.

The chain links TRBV9 to TRBJ2-1; D may be TRBD2 (5 bases). Germline CDR1 SGDLS, CDR2 YYNGEE. The CDR3 is made up of 12 amino acids. Trimming cost V 3 bases and J 6 bases, with 7 bases left between them. DNA of the CDR3: TGTGCCAGCAGCGCCACTAGCAATGAGCAGTTCTTC. Residues: CASSATSNEQFF.

The J gene is TRBJ1-5, the V gene TRBV19, with D uncertain. CDR1 is LNHDA, CDR2 SQIVND, per germline (reference sequence). The CDR3 is 16 residues long. The germline V and J ends were trimmed by 2 bases and 0 bases, with 11 bases remaining between them. The CDR3 spells CASSIQQVFSNQPQHF. The CDR3 DNA sequence: TGTGCCAGTAGTATACAGCAGGTGTTTAGCAATCAGCCCCAGCATTTT.

V is TRBV10-2 and J is TRBJ1-5, with 8 nucleotides matching TRBD1. The CDR3 loop spans 15 amino acids. CDR1 WSHSY and CDR2 SAAADI come from the germline V gene. V dropped 4 bases and J dropped 3; count of bases not matched to a gene: 5. The CDR3 DNA sequence: TGCGCCAGCAGTGGTAGGCAGGGGGCCAATCAGCCCCAGCATTTT. Residues: CASSGRQGANQPQHF.

J is TRBJ1-5 and V is TRBV10-2; D is perhaps TRBD1 (5 bases). Trimming removed 3 bases from V and 2 bases from J, with 8 bases in between. The CDR3 contains 14 residues. Per germline, CDR1 WSHSY and CDR2 SAAADI. The CDR3 DNA reads TGCGCCAGCAGTGAAGGGACTGGCAATCAGCCCCAGCATTTT. Its translation: CASSEGTGNQPQHF.

This chain joins TRBV5-1 and TRBJ1-2; 9 nucleotides agree with TRBD1. Germline CDR1 reads SGHRS; CDR2 reads YFSETQ. CDR3 length: 14 residues. The junction had 1 base not matched to a gene; V was cut back by 0 bases and J by 4 bases. CDR3 loop: CASSLGGQGYGYTF. The DNA of the CDR3 is TGCGCCAGCAGCTTGGGGGGACAGGGCTATGGCTACACCTTC.

V is TRBV3-1 (or the pseudogene TRBV3-2) and J is TRBJ1-1; perhaps TRBD1 as D (5 bases). Germline V lookup: CDR1 LGHDT, CDR2 YNNKEL (reference sequence). CDR3 length equals 14 residues. The germline V and J ends were trimmed by 4 bases and 2 bases, with 11 bases remaining between them. The CDR3 DNA reads TGTGCCAGCAGCCCATGGAGGGGTAACACTGAAGCTTTCTTT. It encodes CASSPWRGNTEAFF.

V usage is TRBV19 and J usage is TRBJ1-1; TRBD1 agrees at 9 bases. CDR1 is LNHDA and CDR2 is SQIVND in the germline V gene (reference sequence). This CDR3 contains 15 residues. V lost 5 bases to trimming and J lost 6 bases; unmatched junction nucleotides: 10. The CDR3 region has the DNA TGTGCCAGTAGTGCCCGGGACAGGGCTTCGGCTGAAGCTTTCTTT. This codes for CASSARDRASAEAFF.

V is TRBV5-4 and J is TRBJ2-3; D gene unclear. Germline CDR1 SGHNT, CDR2 YYREEE (reference sequence). The CDR3 spans 14 residues. Trimming stripped 0 bases from V and 4 bases from J, with 9 bases between. CDR3 in amino acids: CASSLVAGSDTQYF. The CDR3 DNA sequence: TGTGCCAGCAGCTTGGTGGCCGGGTCAGATACGCAGTATTTT.

This chain connects TRBV2 to TRBJ1-4, with D perhaps TRBD1 (5 bases). Germline CDR1 reads SNHLY; CDR2 reads FYNNEI. V lost 1 base and J lost 10, with 10 bases in between. The CDR3 has 13 amino acids. CDR3 DNA: TGTGCCAGCAGTGAAGAACAGGTCGGAAAACTGTTTTTT. It is translated as CASSEEQVGKLFF.

The chain employs TRBV4-3 and TRBJ2-7; D is undetermined. Looked up from germline, CDR1 is LGHNA and CDR2 is YSLEER. Trimming took 0 bases from V and 5 from J, leaving 11 bases between them. CDR3 size: 14 residues. The CDR3 spells CASSQEWSVNEQYF. The DNA for the CDR3 is TGCGCCAGCAGCCAAGAGTGGAGTGTGAACGAGCAGTACTTC.

The chain combines TRBV6-5 with TRBJ2-5; TRBD1 agrees at 7 bases. The CDR3 loop spans 15 amino acids. V lost 6 bases and J lost 1; bases outside the gene matches: 8. The germline V gene has CDR1 MNHEY and CDR2 SVGAGI. The CDR3, as DNA: TGTGCCAGCAGCCCGGACAGGACACTCCAAGAGACCCAGTACTTC. Translated, it gives CASSPDRTLQETQYF.

This clone was picked up one time. The chain employs TRBV3-1 (or the pseudogene TRBV3-2) and TRBJ2-1; no definite D call. Per germline, CDR1 LGHDT and CDR2 YNNKEL (reference sequence). This CDR3 has 15 residues. V lost 2 bases to trimming and J lost 3 bases, with 11 bases between them. CDR3 protein: CASSQMADIYNEQFF. The DNA of the CDR3 is TGTGCCAGCAGCCAAATGGCAGACATCTACAATGAGCAGTTCTTC.

This sequence joins TRBV7-3 and TRBJ2-5; D possibly corresponds to TRBD1 (7 bases). The CDR3 sequence is 14 residues long. Germline V gives CDR1 SGHTA, CDR2 FQGTGA. Trimming shortened V by 2 bases and J by 7 bases, and 14 bases separated the two germline ends. CDR3 sequence: CASSLAGTAGTQYF. The CDR3, as DNA: TGTGCCAGCAGCTTAGCTGGGACAGCGGGGACCCAGTACTTC.

The V call is TRBV3-1 (or the pseudogene TRBV3-2), the J call TRBJ1-2; D might be TRBD1 (5 bases). The CDR3 covers 14 residues. CDR1 LGHDT and CDR2 YNNKEL come from the germline V gene (reference sequence). The V gene lost 5 bases and the J gene lost 3 bases, with 13 bases spanning the gap. The CDR3 spells CASSAPGDYYGYTF. The CDR3 region has the DNA TGTGCCAGCAGCGCCCCCGGGGACTACTATGGCTACACCTTC.

The V and J genes are TRBV7-2 and TRBJ2-3, with 10 bases that match TRBD1. The CDR3 is 14 residues long. Germline V CDR1 and CDR2: SGHTA, FQGNSA. V dropped 5 bases and J dropped 4; count of bases not matched to a gene: 3. CDR3 sequence reads: CASSIGQGADTQYF. CDR3 coding DNA: TGTGCCAGCAGCATCGGACAGGGGGCAGATACGCAGTATTTT. Full variable domain (missing parts from reference TRBV7-2 and TRBJ2-3): GAGVSQSPSNKVTEKGKDVELRCDPISGHTALYWYRQSLGQGLEFLIYFQGNSAPDKSGLPSDRFSAERTGGSVSTLTIQRTQQEDSAVYLCASSIGQGADTQYFGPGTRLTVL.